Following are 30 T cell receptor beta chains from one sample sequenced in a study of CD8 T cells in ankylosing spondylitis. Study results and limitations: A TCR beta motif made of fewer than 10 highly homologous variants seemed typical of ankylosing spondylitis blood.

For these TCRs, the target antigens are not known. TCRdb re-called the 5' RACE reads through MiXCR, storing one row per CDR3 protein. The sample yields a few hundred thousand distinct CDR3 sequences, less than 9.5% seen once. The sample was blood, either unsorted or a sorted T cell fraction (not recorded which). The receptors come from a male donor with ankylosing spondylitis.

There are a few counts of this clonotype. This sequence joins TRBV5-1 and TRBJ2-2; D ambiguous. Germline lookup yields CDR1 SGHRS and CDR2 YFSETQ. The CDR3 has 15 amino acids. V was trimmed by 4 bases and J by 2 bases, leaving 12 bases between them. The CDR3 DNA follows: TGCGCCAGCAGCGGCGAGGTATTTAACACCGGGGAGCTGTTTTTT. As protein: CASSGEVFNTGELFF.

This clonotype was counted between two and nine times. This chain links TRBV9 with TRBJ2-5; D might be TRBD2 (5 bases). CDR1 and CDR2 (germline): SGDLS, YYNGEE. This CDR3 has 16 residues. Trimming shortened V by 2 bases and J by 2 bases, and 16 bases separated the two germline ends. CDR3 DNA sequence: TGTGCCAGCAGCGTGGACCCGACTAACAAACAAGAGACCCAGTACTTC. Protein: CASSVDPTNKQETQYF. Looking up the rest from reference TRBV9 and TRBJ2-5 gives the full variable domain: DSGVTQTPKHLITATGQRVTLRCSPRSGDLSVYWYQQSLDQGLQFLIQYYNGEERAKGNILERFSAQQFPDLHSELNLSSLELGDSALYFCASSVDPTNKQETQYFGPGTRLLVL.

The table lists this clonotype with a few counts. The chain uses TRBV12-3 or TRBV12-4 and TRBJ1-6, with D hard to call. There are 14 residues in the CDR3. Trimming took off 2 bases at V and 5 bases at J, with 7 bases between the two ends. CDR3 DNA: TGTGCCAGCAGTTTAAGCAGTCATAATTCACCCCTCCACTTT. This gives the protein CASSLSSHNSPLHF.

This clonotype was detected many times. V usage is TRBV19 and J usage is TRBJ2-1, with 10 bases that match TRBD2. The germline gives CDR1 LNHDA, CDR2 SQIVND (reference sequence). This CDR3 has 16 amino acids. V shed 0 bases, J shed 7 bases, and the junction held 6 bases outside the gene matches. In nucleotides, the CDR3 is TGTGCCAGTAGTATAGATAAGGCTAGCGGGAGAAATGAGCAGTTCTTC. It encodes CASSIDKASGRNEQFF.

The CDR3 loop is CSARGNRGPGAFF. Written as DNA, the CDR3 is TGCAGTGCTAGAGGAAACAGGGGGCCTGGAGCTTTCTTT. The gene calls are TRBV20-1 and TRBJ1-1, with 9 positions matching TRBD1. Looked up from germline, CDR1 is DFQATT and CDR2 is SNEGSKA (reference sequence). The trim removed 1 base at V and 10 bases at J, leaving 7 bases unmatched. There are 13 residues in the CDR3.

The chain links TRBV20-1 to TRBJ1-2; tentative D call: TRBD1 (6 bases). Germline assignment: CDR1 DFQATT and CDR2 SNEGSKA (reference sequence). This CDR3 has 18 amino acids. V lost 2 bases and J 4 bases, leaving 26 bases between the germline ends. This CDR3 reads CSARTHPGAPIPFYGYTF. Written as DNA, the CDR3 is TGCAGTGCTAGAACCCACCCAGGGGCCCCAATCCCATTCTATGGCTACACCTTC.

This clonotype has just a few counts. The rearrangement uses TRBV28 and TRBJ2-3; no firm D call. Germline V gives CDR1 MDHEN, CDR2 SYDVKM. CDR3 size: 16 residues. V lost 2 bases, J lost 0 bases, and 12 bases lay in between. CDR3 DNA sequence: TGTGCCAGCAGTTTACACCCCCATCGTAGCACAGATACGCAGTATTTT. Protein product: CASSLHPHRSTDTQYF.

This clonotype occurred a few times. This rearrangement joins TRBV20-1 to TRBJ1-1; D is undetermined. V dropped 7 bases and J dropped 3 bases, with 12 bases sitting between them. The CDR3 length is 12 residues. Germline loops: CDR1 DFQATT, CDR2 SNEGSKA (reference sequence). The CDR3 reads CSVAGKDTEAFF. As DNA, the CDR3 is TGCAGTGTTGCCGGAAAGGACACTGAAGCTTTCTTT.

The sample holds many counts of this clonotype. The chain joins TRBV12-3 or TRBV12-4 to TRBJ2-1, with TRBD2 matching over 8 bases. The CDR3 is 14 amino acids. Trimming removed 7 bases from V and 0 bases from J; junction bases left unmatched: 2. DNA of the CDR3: TGTGCCAGCACTCTAGCGGGCTCCTACAATGAGCAGTTCTTC. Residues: CASTLAGSYNEQFF.

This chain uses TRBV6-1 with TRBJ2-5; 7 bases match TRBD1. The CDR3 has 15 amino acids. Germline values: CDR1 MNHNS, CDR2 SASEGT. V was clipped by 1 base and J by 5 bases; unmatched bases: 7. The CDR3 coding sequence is TGTGCCAGCAGTGAAGAGACAGGGTGGTTGGAGACCCAGTACTTC. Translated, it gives CASSEETGWLETQYF.

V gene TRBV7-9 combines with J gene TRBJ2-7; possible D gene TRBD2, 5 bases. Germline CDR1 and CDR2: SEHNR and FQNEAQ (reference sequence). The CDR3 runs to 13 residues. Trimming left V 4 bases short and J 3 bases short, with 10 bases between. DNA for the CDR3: TGTGCCAGCAGCTCCCCTGCGGGCTACGAGCAGTACTTC. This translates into CASSSPAGYEQYF. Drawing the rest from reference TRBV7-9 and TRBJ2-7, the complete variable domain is DTGVSQNPRHKITKRGQNVTFRCDPISEHNRLYWYRQTLGQGPEFLTYFQNEAQLEKSRLLSDRFSAERPKGSFSTLEIQRTEQGDSAMYLCASSSPAGYEQYFGPGTRLTVT.

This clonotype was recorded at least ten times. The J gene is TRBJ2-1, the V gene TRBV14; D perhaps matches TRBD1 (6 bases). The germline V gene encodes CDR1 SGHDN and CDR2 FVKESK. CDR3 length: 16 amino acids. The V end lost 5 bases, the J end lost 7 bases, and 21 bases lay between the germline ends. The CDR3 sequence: CASSKNRAAGRNEQFF. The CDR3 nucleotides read TGTGCCAGCAGCAAAAACAGGGCCGCAGGTCGGAATGAGCAGTTCTTC.

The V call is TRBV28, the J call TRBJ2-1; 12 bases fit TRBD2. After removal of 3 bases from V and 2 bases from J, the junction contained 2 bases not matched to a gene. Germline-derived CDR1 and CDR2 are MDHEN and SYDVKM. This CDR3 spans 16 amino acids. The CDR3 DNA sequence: TGTGCCAGCAGTTTTCTAGCGGGAGGGCCCTACAATGAGCAGTTCTTC. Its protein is CASSFLAGGPYNEQFF.

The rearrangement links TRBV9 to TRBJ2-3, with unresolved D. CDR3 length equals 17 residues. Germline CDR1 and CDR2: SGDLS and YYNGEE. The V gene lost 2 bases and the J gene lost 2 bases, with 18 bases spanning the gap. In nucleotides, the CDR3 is TGTGCCAGCAGCGTGGAGCTGGCCCAGCCCTACACAGATACGCAGTATTTT. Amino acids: CASSVELAQPYTDTQYF.

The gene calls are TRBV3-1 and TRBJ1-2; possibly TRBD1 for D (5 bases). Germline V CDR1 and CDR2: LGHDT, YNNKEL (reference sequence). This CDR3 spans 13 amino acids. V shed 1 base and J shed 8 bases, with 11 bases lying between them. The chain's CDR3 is CASSQGRGEGYTF. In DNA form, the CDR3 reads TGTGCCAGCAGCCAAGGGAGGGGAGAGGGCTACACCTTC.

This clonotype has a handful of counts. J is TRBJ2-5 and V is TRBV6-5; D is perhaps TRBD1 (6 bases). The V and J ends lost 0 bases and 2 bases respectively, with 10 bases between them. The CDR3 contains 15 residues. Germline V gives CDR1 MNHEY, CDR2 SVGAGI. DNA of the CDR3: TGTGCCAGCAGTTACTCATCAGGGGTGCAAGAGACCCAGTACTTC. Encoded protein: CASSYSSGVQETQYF.

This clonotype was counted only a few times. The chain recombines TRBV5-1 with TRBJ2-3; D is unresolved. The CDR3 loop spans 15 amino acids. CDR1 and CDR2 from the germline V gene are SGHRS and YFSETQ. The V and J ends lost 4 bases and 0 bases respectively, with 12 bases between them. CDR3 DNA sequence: TGCGCCAGCAGCGTATCAGGAACCAGCACAGATACGCAGTATTTT. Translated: CASSVSGTSTDTQYF.

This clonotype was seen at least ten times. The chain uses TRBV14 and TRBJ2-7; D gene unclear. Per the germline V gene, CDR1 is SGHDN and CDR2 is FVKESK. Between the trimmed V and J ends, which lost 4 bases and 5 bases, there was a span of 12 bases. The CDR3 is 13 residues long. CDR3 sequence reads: CASSLKSLNEQYF. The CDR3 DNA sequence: TGTGCCAGCAGCCTAAAGTCCCTTAACGAGCAGTACTTC.

The CDR3: CASSRQGGDEKLFF. DNA for the CDR3: TGTGCCAGCAGCAGACAGGGGGGGGATGAAAAACTGTTTTTT. The rearrangement joins TRBV12-3 or TRBV12-4 to TRBJ1-4, with TRBD1 matching 9 bases. Unmatched junction bases numbered 5, after V lost 6 bases and J lost 6 bases. CDR3 length: 14 amino acids.

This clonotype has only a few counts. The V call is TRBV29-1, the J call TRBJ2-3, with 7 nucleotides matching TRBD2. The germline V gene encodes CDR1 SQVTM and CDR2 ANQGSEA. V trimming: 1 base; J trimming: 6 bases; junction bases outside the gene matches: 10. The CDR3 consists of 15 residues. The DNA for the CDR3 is TGCAGCGTTGAAGTGGGAGGGGCCGGGGCGGATACGCAGTATTTT. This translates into CSVEVGGAGADTQYF.

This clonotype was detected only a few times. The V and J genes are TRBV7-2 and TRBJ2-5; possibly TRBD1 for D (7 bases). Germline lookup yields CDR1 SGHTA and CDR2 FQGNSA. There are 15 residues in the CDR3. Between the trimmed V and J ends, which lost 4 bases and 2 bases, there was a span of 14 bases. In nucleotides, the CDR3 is TGTGCCAGCAGCTCACCGGCGGGACAGCAAGAGACCCAGTACTTC. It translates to CASSSPAGQQETQYF.

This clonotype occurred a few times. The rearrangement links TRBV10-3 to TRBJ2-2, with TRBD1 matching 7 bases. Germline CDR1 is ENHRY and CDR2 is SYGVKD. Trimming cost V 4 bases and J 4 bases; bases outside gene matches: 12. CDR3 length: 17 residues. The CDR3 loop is CAISGHHRGSGTGELFF. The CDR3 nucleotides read TGTGCCATCAGTGGGCACCACAGGGGCTCGGGCACCGGGGAGCTGTTTTTT.

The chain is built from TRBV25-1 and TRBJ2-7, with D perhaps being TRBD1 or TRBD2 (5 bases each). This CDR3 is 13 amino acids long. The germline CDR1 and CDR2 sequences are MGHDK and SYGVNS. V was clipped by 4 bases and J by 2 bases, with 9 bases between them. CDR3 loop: CASSAGTPYEQYF. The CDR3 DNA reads TGTGCCAGCAGTGCAGGGACCCCCTACGAGCAGTACTTC.

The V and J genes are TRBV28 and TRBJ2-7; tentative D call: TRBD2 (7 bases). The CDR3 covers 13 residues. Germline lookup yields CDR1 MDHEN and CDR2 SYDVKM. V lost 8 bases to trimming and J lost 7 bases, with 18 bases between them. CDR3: CASLRGGDREQYF. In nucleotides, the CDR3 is TGTGCCAGCCTTAGGGGGGGGGACCGGGAGCAGTACTTC.

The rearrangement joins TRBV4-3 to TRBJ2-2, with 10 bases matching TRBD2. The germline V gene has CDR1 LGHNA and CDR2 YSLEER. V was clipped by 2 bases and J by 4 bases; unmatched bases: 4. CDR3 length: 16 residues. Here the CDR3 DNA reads TGCGCCAGCAGCCAACTAGCGGGAGTCCCCACCGGGGAGCTGTTTTTT. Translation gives CASSQLAGVPTGELFF.

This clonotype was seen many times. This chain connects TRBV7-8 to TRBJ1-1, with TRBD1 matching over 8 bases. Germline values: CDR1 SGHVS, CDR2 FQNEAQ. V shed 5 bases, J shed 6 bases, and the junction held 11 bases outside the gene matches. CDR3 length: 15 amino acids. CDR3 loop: CASSGQTGEVPEAFF. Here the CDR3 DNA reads TGTGCCAGCAGCGGACAGACAGGGGAGGTCCCTGAAGCTTTCTTT.

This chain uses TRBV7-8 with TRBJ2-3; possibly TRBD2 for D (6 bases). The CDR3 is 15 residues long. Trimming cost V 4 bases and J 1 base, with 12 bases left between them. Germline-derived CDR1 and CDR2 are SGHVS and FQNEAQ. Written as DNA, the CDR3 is TGTGCCAGCAGCTCCCGGGGGAGCGGCACAGATACGCAGTATTTT. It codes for CASSSRGSGTDTQYF. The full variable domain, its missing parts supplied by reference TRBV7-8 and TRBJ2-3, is GAGVSQSPRYKVAKRGQDVALRCDPISGHVSLFWYQQALGQGPEFLTYFQNEAQLDKSGLPSDRFFAERPEGSVSTLKIQRTQQEDSAVYLCASSSRGSGTDTQYFGPGTRLTVL.

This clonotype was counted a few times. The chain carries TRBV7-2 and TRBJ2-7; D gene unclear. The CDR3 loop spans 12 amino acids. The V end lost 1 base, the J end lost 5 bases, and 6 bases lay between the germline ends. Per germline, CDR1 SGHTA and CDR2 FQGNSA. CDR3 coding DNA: TGTGCCAGCAGCTTAGATGGGGACGAGCAGTACTTC. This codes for CASSLDGDEQYF.

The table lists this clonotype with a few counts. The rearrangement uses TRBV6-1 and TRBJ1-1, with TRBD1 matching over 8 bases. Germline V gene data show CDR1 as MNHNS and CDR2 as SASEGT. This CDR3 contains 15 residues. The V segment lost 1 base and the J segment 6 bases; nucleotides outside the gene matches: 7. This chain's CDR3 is CASSEVNRGGPEAFF. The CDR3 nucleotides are TGTGCCAGCAGTGAAGTAAACAGGGGGGGGCCTGAAGCTTTCTTT.

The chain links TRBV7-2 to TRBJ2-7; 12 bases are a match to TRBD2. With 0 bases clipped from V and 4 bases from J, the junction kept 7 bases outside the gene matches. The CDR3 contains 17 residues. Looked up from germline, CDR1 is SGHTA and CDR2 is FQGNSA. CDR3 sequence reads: CASSLASLAGGPYEQYF. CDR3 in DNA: TGTGCCAGCAGCTTAGCTTCTCTAGCGGGAGGGCCGTACGAGCAGTACTTC.